Listed below are T cell receptor beta chains from one sample, sequenced in a study of beta chain features in type 1 diabetes. The data were produced by immunoSEQ multiplex PCR, yet TCRdb's version contains in-frame clones alone and is incomplete. The table has about 340,000 clones, approximately 10% seen once. Material: central memory CD4+ T cells from blood. All receptors derive from a man aged 25-40 years with type 1 diabetes. The CDR3 runs from the conserved cysteine through the conserved F or W. The D gene is left open where the match is weak. The size field is filled for only some rows; it gives once, few, many or a size class.

v_gene: TRBV2; j_gene: TRBJ2-3; abundance: -; d_gene: TRBD2; len: 15; CDR3nt: TGTGCCACCGACCCGGGGGGAAAGAGGACAGATACGCAGTATTTT; CDR3aa: CATDPGGKRTDTQYF
v_gene: TRBV28; j_gene: TRBJ2-7; abundance: -; d_gene: -; len: 14; CDR3nt: TGTGCCAGCAGTTTGGGGGGTCTCTCCTACGAGCAGTACTTC; CDR3aa: CASSLGGLSYEQYF
v_gene: TRBV9; j_gene: TRBJ2-3; abundance: few; d_gene: -; len: 11; CDR3nt: TGTGCCAGCAGCGCCACAGATACGCAGTATTTT; CDR3aa: CASSATDTQYF
v_gene: TRBV7-8; j_gene: TRBJ2-7; abundance: few; d_gene: TRBD2; len: 16; CDR3nt: TGTGCCAGCAGCTTGGCCCCCGGGACTAGCGTCTACGAGCAGTACTTC; CDR3aa: CASSLAPGTSVYEQYF
v_gene: TRBV9; j_gene: TRBJ1-1; abundance: few; d_gene: -; len: 13; CDR3nt: TGTGCCAGCAGCGGAACAGGGCCGGAGGGAGCTTTCTTT; CDR3aa: CASSGTGPEGAFF
v_gene: TRBV7-2; j_gene: TRBJ1-6; abundance: -; d_gene: TRBD1; len: 19; CDR3nt: TGTGCCAGCAGCCGTCCGGGACAGGGAGTAGTTGACTATAATTCACCCCTCCACTTT; CDR3aa: CASSRPGQGVVDYNSPLHF
v_gene: TRBV6-1; j_gene: TRBJ2-1; abundance: -; d_gene: -; len: 13; CDR3nt: TGTGCCAGCAGTGAAGATGGGTACAATGAGCAGTTCTTC; CDR3aa: CASSEDGYNEQFF
v_gene: TRBV7-2; j_gene: TRBJ1-1; abundance: few; d_gene: -; len: 15; CDR3nt: TGTGCCAGCGATAAAATGCTGGCAGGTGAACTAGAAGCTTTCTTT; CDR3aa: CASDKMLAGELEAFF
v_gene: TRBV18; j_gene: TRBJ1-2; abundance: few; d_gene: -; len: 13; CDR3nt: TGTGCCAGCTCACCACGAGACTTCTATGGCTACACCTTC; CDR3aa: CASSPRDFYGYTF
v_gene: TRBV4-1; j_gene: TRBJ2-3; abundance: few; d_gene: TRBD1; len: 18; CDR3nt: TGCGCCAGCAGCCAACTCCTCTTAGACAGGGGAAGACCAGATACGCAGTATTTT; CDR3aa: CASSQLLLDRGRPDTQYF
v_gene: TRBV19; j_gene: TRBJ2-1; abundance: -; d_gene: TRBD1; len: 14; CDR3nt: TGTGCCACCCGGAGACAGGGGGACTATGGTGAGCAGTTCTTC; CDR3aa: CATRRQGDYGEQFF
v_gene: TRBV7-2; j_gene: TRBJ2-5; abundance: -; d_gene: TRBD2; len: 15; CDR3nt: TGTGCCAGCAGCCCACTAGCGAGGTTAAAAGAGACCCAGTACTTC; CDR3aa: CASSPLARLKETQYF
v_gene: TRBV5-4; j_gene: TRBJ2-1; abundance: few; d_gene: TRBD2; len: 19; CDR3nt: TGTGCCAGCAGCCGCGGGCTAGCGGGGGACTCGAGCTCCTACAATGAGCAGTTCTTC; CDR3aa: CASSRGLAGDSSSYNEQFF
v_gene: TRBV2; j_gene: TRBJ1-5; abundance: few; d_gene: -; len: 15; CDR3nt: TGTGCCAGCAGTGTCGACAGCTCTGGGCATCAGCCCCAGCATTTT; CDR3aa: CASSVDSSGHQPQHF
v_gene: TRBV2; j_gene: TRBJ2-3; abundance: few; d_gene: -; len: 12; CDR3nt: TGTGCCAGCAGTGAGGGAACAGATACGCAGTATTTT; CDR3aa: CASSEGTDTQYF
v_gene: TRBV29-1; j_gene: TRBJ2-7; abundance: -; d_gene: TRBD2; len: 15; CDR3nt: TGCAGCGTAGGACGACTAGCGGGGGGGCGATACGAGCAGTACTTC; CDR3aa: CSVGRLAGGRYEQYF
v_gene: TRBV6-5; j_gene: TRBJ1-3; abundance: few; d_gene: -; len: 15; CDR3nt: TGTGCCAGCAGTCAGGCTCCGGGGCCGGGAAACACCATATATTTT; CDR3aa: CASSQAPGPGNTIYF
v_gene: TRBV7-2; j_gene: TRBJ2-4; abundance: -; d_gene: TRBD2; len: 15; CDR3nt: TGTGCCAGCAGCTTTTTTAGCGGGGGGAAAAACATTCAGTACTTC; CDR3aa: CASSFFSGGKNIQYF
v_gene: TRBV30; j_gene: TRBJ1-2; abundance: few; d_gene: -; len: 13; CDR3nt: TGTGCCTGGAGTCGACGAGCTAACTATGGCTACACCTTC; CDR3aa: CAWSRRANYGYTF